The subject of this entry is one TCR beta chain. Its antigen is currently unknown. From germline, CDR1 is SQVTM and CDR2 ANQGSEA. The CDR3 has 16 amino acids. Losses at the gene ends were 1 base for V and 4 bases for J; bases not matched to a gene: 10. This sample stems from a study of T-cell memory formation after mild COVID-19. About the research overall: For the most part, TCR clusters were specific to one donor. Whole-study results and caveats: The appearance of some responding clones in pre-infection memory suggested that cross-reactive memory joined. Day 15 to 85 contracting clones showed balanced CD4/CD8; later expanders leaned CD4+.

TCRdb reprocessed the 5' RACE reads with MiXCR, giving one entry per CDR3 protein. The repertoire holds tens of thousands of distinct CDR3 sequences, with 25% to 35% as singletons. The sample taken for sequencing was PBMCs or a T cell subset sorted from them (not recorded which). The gene calls are TRBV29-1 and TRBJ2-3; 8 bases map to TRBD1. This TCR derives from a young man who had mild COVID-19 (a few samples of this study predate the infection). Cell type and time point are not known. Written as DNA, the CDR3 is TGCAGCGTTGAAGGACACCGGGACAGGCCCCCAGATACGCAGTATTTT. Protein product: CSVEGHRDRPPDTQYF.